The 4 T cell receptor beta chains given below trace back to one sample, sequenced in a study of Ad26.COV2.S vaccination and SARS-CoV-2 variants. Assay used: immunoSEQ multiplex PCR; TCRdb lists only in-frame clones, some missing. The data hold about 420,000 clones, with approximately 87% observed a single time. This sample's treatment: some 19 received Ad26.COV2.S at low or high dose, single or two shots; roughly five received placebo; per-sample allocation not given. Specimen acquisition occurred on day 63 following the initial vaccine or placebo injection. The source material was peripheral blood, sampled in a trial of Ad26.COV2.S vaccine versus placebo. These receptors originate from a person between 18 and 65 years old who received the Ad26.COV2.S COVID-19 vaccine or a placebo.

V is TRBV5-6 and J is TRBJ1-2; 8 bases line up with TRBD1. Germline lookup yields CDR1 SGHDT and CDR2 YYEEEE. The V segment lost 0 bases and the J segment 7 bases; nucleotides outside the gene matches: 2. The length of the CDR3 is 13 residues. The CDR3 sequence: CASSLVDRGGYTF. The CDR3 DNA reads TGTGCCAGCAGCTTGGTCGACAGGGGTGGCTACACCTTC.

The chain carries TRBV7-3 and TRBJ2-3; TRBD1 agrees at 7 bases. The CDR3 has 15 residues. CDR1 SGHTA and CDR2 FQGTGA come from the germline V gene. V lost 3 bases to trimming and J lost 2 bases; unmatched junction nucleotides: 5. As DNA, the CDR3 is TGTGCCAGCAGCTTTTCGGGACAGCCCACAGATACGCAGTATTTT. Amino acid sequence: CASSFSGQPTDTQYF.

Here the CDR3 DNA reads TGCGCCAGCAGCTACTTATCGACAGAGAACCAAGAGACCCAGTACTTC. The encoded protein is CASSYLSTENQETQYF. The J gene is TRBJ2-5, the V gene TRBV5-1; the D gene is possibly TRBD1 (5 bases). Germline values: CDR1 SGHRS, CDR2 YFSETQ. Trimming took 3 bases from V and 0 from J, leaving 15 bases between them. The CDR3 spans 16 residues.

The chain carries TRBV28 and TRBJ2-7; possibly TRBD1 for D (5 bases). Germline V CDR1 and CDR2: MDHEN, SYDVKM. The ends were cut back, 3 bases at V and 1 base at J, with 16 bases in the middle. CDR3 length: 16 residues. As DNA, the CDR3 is TGTGCCAGCAGTTTCAGCCTGGCAGGGCTGTCCTACGAGCAGTACTTC. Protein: CASSFSLAGLSYEQYF.